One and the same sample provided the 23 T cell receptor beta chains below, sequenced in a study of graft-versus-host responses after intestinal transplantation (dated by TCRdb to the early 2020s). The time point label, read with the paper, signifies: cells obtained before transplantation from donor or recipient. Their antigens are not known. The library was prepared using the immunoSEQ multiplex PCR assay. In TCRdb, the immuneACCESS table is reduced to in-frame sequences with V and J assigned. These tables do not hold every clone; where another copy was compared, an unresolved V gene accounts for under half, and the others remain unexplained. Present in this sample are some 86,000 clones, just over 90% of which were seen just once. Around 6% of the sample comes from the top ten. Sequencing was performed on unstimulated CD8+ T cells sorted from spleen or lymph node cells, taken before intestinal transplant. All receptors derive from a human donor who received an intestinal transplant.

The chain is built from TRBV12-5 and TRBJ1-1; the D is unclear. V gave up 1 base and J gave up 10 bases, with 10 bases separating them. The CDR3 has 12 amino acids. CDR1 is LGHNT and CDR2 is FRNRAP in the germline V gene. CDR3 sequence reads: CASGLDPISAFF. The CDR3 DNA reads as TGTGCTAGTGGTTTGGACCCTATTTCAGCTTTCTTT.

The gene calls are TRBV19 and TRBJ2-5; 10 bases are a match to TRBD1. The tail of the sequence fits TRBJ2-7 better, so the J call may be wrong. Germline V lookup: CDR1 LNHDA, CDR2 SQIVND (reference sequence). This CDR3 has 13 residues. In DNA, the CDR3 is TGTGCCAGTACCGGGACAGGGGATTACGAGCAGTACTTC. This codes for CASTGTGDYEQYF.

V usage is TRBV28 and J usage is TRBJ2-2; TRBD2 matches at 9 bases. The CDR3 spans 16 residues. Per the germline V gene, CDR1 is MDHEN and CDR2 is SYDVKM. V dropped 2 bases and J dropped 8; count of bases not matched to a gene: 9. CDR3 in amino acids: CASSLEGLAFEGELFF. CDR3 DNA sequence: TGTGCCAGCAGTTTAGAGGGACTAGCATTCGAGGGGGAGCTGTTTTTT.

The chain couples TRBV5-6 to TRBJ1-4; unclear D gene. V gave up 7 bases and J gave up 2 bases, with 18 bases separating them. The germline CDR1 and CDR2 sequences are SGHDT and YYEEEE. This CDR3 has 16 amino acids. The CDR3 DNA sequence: TGTGCCAGCGGTCGGCCCCACCGTGGGACTAATGAAAAACTGTTTTTT. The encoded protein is CASGRPHRGTNEKLFF.

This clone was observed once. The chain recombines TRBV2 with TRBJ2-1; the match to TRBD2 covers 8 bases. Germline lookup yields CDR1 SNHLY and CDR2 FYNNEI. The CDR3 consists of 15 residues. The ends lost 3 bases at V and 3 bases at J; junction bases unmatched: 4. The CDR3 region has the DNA TGTGCCAGCAGTGAGAGCGGGAGCCGCTACAATGAGCAGTTCTTC. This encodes CASSESGSRYNEQFF.

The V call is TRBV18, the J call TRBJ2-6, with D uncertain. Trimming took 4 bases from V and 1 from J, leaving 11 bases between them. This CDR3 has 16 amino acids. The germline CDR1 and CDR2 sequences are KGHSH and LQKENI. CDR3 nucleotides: TGTGCCAGCTCACTCGAATTAAGGTCTGGGGCCAACGTCCTGACTTTC. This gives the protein CASSLELRSGANVLTF.

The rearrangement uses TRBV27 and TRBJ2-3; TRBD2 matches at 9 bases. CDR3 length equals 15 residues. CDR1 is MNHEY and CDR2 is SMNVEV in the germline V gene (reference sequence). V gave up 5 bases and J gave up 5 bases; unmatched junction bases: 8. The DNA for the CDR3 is TGTGCCAGCAGTATAATAGCGGGAGTAGGAGATACGCAGTATTTT. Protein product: CASSIIAGVGDTQYF.

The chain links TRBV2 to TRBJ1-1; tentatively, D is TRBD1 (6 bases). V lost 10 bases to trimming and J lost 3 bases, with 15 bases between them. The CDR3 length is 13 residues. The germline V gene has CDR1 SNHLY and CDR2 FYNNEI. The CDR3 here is CATIQGLYTEAFF. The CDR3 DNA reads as TGTGCCACAATACAGGGACTTTACACTGAAGCTTTCTTT.

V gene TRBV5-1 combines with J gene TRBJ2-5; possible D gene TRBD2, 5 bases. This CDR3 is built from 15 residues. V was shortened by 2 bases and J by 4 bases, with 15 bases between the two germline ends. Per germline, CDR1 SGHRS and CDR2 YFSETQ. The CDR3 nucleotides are TGCGCCAGCAGCTTCCCGTTCGGGGTTTTAGAGACCCAGTACTTC. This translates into CASSFPFGVLETQYF.

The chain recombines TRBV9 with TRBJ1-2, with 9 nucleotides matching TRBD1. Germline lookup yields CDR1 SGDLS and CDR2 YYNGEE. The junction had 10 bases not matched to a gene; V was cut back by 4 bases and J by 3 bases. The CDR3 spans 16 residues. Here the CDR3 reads CASSPPGTGYDYGYTF. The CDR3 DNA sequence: TGTGCCAGCAGCCCCCCCGGGACAGGGTACGACTATGGCTACACCTTC.

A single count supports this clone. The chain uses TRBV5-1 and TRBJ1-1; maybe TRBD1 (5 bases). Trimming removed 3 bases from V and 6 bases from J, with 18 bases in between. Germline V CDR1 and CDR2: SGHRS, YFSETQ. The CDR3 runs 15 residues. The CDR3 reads CASSSPGQGGAEAFF. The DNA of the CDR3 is TGCGCCAGCAGCTCCCCGGGGCAGGGCGGCGCTGAAGCTTTCTTT.

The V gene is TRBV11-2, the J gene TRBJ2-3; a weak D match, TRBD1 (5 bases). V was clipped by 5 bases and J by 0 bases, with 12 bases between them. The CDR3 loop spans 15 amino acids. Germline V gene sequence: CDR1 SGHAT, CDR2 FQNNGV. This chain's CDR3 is CASSPLPGSTDTQYF. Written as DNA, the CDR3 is TGTGCCAGCAGCCCCCTCCCAGGGAGCACAGATACGCAGTATTTT.

CDR3 sequence reads: CATSRLPYEQYF. The CDR3 DNA is TGTGCCACCAGCAGATTACCCTACGAGCAGTACTTC. The rearrangement links TRBV15 to TRBJ2-7, with D unresolved. The germline V gene encodes CDR1 LNHNV and CDR2 YYDKDF (reference sequence). V lost 2 bases and J 2 bases, leaving 4 bases between the germline ends. CDR3 length: 12 amino acids. The full variable domain, completed using reference TRBV15 and TRBJ2-7, is DAMVIQNPRYQVTQFGKPVTLSCSQTLNHNVMYWYQQKSSQAPKLLFHYYDKDFNNEADTPDNFQSRRPNTSFCFLDIRSPGLGDTAMYLCATSRLPYEQYFGPGTRLTVT.

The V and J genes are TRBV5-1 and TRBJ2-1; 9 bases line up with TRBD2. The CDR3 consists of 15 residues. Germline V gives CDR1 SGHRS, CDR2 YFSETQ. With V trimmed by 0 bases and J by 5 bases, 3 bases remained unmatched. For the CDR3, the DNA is TGCGCCAGCAGCTTGGACGCGGGAGGGGACAATGAGCAGTTCTTC. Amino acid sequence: CASSLDAGGDNEQFF.

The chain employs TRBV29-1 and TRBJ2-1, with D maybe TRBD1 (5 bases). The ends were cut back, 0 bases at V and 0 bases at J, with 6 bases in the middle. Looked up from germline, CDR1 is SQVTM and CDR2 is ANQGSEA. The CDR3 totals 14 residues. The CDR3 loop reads CSVEDRDSYNEQFF. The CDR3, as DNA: TGCAGCGTTGAAGACAGGGACTCCTACAATGAGCAGTTCTTC.

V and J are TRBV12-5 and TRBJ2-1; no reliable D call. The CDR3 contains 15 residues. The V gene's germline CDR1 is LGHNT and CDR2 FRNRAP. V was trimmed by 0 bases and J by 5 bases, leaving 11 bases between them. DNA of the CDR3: TGTGCTAGTGGTTTGGTAAAGGGCCCCGACAATGAGCAGTTCTTC. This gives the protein CASGLVKGPDNEQFF.

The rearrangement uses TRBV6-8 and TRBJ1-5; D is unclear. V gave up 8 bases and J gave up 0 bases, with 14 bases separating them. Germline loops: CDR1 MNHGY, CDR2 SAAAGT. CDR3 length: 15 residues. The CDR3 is CASSSLDYSNQPQHF. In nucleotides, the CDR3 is TGTGCCAGCTCTTCCCTTGACTATAGCAATCAGCCCCAGCATTTT.

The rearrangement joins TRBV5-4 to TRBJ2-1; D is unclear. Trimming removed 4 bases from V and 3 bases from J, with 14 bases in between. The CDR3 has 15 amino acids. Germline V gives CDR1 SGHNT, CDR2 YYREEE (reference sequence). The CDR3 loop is CASSPWDRIYNEQFF. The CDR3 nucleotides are TGTGCCAGCAGCCCGTGGGATCGGATCTACAATGAGCAGTTCTTC.

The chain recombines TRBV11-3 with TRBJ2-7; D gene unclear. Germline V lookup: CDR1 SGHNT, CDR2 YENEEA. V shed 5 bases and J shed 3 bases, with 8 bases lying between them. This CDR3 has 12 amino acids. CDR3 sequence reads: CASSPLNYEQYF. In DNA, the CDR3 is TGTGCCAGCAGCCCCTTGAACTACGAGCAGTACTTC.

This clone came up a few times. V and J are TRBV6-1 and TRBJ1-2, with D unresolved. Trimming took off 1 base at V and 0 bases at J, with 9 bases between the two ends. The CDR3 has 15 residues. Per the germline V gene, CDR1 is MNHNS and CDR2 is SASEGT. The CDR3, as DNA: TGTGCCAGCAGTGAAGGCGGCGGTCCTAACTATGGCTACACCTTC. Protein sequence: CASSEGGGPNYGYTF.

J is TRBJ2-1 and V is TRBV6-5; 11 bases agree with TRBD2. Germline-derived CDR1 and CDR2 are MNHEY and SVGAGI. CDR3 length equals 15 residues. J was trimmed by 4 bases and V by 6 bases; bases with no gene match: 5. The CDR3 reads CASSTLAGVYNEQFF. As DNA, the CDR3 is TGTGCCAGCAGCACACTAGCGGGGGTATACAATGAGCAGTTCTTC.

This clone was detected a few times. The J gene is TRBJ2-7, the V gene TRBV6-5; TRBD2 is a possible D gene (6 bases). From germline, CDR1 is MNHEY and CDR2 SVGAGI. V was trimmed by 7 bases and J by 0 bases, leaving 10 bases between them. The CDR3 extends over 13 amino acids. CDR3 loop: CASTGDNSYEQYF. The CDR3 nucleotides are TGTGCCAGCACGGGAGACAACTCCTACGAGCAGTACTTC.

DNA for the CDR3: TGTGCCAGCAGTTACGGAGGTTACAATGAGCAGTTCTTC. As protein: CASSYGGYNEQFF. J is TRBJ2-1 and V is TRBV6-5; a weak D match, TRBD2 (5 bases). This CDR3 has 13 residues. The germline V gene has CDR1 MNHEY and CDR2 SVGAGI. Trimming removed 2 bases from V and 4 bases from J, with 6 bases in between.